The next 23 T cell receptor beta chains were all read from a single sample in a study of graft-versus-host responses after intestinal transplantation. Profiling relied on immunoSEQ multiplex PCR, and the TCRdb table lists in-frame clones only, not all of them. This table holds tens of thousands of clones, approximately 90% found once. No antigen is known for these receptors. The sample consisted of unstimulated CD4+ T cells sorted from spleen or lymph node cells, taken before transplant. These receptor sequences come from a human donor who was the organ donor for an intestinal transplant.

The chain uses TRBV13 and TRBJ2-7; 7 nucleotides line up with TRBD1. In germline, CDR1 is PRHDT, CDR2 FYEKMQ (reference sequence). The CDR3 is made up of 14 amino acids. Trimming at V came to 4 bases and at J to 1 base, leaving 4 bases not matched to a gene. CDR3 loop: CASSSRQGSYEQYF. The CDR3 nucleotides are TGTGCCAGCAGCTCCCGACAGGGTTCCTACGAGCAGTACTTC.

This chain joins TRBV6-1 and TRBJ2-5; D is perhaps TRBD1 (7 bases). The germline CDR1 and CDR2 sequences are MNHNS and SASEGT. V gave up 0 bases and J gave up 5 bases, with 22 bases separating them. The CDR3 covers 18 residues. CDR3 sequence reads: CASSEAPGGSPGWETQYF. In nucleotides, the CDR3 is TGTGCCAGCAGTGAAGCGCCAGGGGGGTCCCCCGGATGGGAGACCCAGTACTTC.

This clone has just one count. The V and J genes are TRBV7-6 and TRBJ2-7; a weak D match, TRBD1 (8 bases). In germline, CDR1 is SGHVS, CDR2 FNYEAQ. This CDR3 region has 15 residues. With 3 bases removed from V and 4 bases from J, the gap between germline ends came to 16 bases. CDR3 amino acids: CASSFQTGEGYEQYF. CDR3 DNA sequence: TGTGCCAGCAGCTTCCAGACAGGGGAGGGGTACGAGCAGTACTTC.

This clone has only a few counts. This sequence joins TRBV2 and TRBJ2-7; weak D call: TRBD1 (5 bases). This CDR3 has 14 amino acids. Trimming took 4 bases from V and 1 from J, leaving 11 bases between them. CDR1 is SNHLY, CDR2 FYNNEI, per germline. CDR3 DNA sequence: TGTGCCAGCAGTGGGGGCCGGGTTTCCTACGAGCAGTACTTC. It codes for CASSGGRVSYEQYF.

In its sample, this clone was seen once. The V and J genes are TRBV25-1 and TRBJ2-7; D gene unclear. Trimming shortened V by 4 bases and J by 3 bases, and 16 bases separated the two germline ends. Looked up from germline, CDR1 is MGHDK and CDR2 is SYGVNS. There are 15 residues in the CDR3. The CDR3 protein is CASSVLGSSRYEQYF. CDR3 nucleotide sequence: TGTGCCAGCAGTGTGCTAGGCAGCAGCCGCTACGAGCAGTACTTC.

This clone showed up just once. The rearrangement links TRBV28 to TRBJ1-5; TRBD1 might be the D (6 bases). The CDR3 contains 16 residues. The germline V gene encodes CDR1 MDHEN and CDR2 SYDVKM. Trimming shortened V by 3 bases and J by 3 bases, and 15 bases separated the two germline ends. The CDR3 nucleotides are TGTGCCAGCAGTTTGCGGCAGGGGAGACCCAATCAGCCCCAGCATTTT. Protein: CASSLRQGRPNQPQHF.

The rearrangement uses TRBV7-9 and TRBJ1-2; the D gene is possibly TRBD1 (5 bases). Trimming removed 7 bases at V and 8 bases at J, with 20 bases between. The CDR3 consists of 14 residues. CDR1 is SEHNR, CDR2 FQNEAQ, per germline (reference sequence). The CDR3 nucleotides are TGTGCCAGCACCTCAGACCTTGGGGGGGTCGGCTACACCTTC. This gives the protein CASTSDLGGVGYTF. Complete variable domain (other parts from reference TRBV7-9 and TRBJ1-2): DTGVSQNPRHKITKRGQNVTFRCDPISEHNRLYWYRQTLGQGPEFLTYFQNEAQLEKSRLLSDRFSAERPKGSFSTLEIQRTEQGDSAMYLCASTSDLGGVGYTFGSGTRLTVV.

This clone has only one observation. V usage is TRBV28 and J usage is TRBJ1-5; 8 bases align to TRBD1. Trimming took 5 bases from V and 5 from J; bases not matched to a gene: 5. The CDR3 runs 14 residues. Germline values: CDR1 MDHEN, CDR2 SYDVKM. This CDR3 reads CASSAGQGYQPQHF. CDR3 in DNA: TGTGCCAGCAGTGCTGGACAGGGTTATCAGCCCCAGCATTTT.

V usage is TRBV9 and J usage is TRBJ1-1, with TRBD1 identical over 7 bases. With V trimmed by 5 bases and J by 0 bases, 4 bases remained unmatched. The germline gives CDR1 SGDLS, CDR2 YYNGEE. This CDR3 spans 14 amino acids. CDR3 nucleotide sequence: TGTGCCAGCAGTACAGGGGCGGTGAACACTGAAGCTTTCTTT. It translates to CASSTGAVNTEAFF.

The chain has TRBV11-2 and TRBJ2-2, with D perhaps matching TRBD1 (5 bases). V dropped 5 bases and J dropped 7 bases, with 5 bases sitting between them. The CDR3 is 11 residues long. Per germline, CDR1 SGHAT and CDR2 FQNNGV. The DNA of the CDR3 is TGTGCCAGCAGCCAGGGCGGGGAGCTGTTTTTT. Translating gives CASSQGGELFF.

The J gene is TRBJ1-4, the V gene TRBV6-5; D perhaps matches TRBD1 (5 bases). V shed 6 bases and J shed 6 bases, with 17 bases lying between them. Per the germline V gene, CDR1 is MNHEY and CDR2 is SVGAGI. This CDR3 has 15 residues. CDR3 DNA sequence: TGTGCCAGCAGCCCACTGGGGTCAGGGCATGAAAAACTGTTTTTT. Amino acid sequence: CASSPLGSGHEKLFF.

This chain joins TRBV5-1 and TRBJ2-1; 8 bases line up with TRBD2. V was clipped by 4 bases and J by 4 bases; unmatched bases: 7. There are 15 residues in the CDR3. Germline CDR1 reads SGHRS; CDR2 reads YFSETQ. Written as DNA, the CDR3 is TGCGCCAGCAGCCAGGCGAGCGGGGGTTACAATGAGCAGTTCTTC. This codes for CASSQASGGYNEQFF.

The V call is TRBV11-2, the J call TRBJ2-5; TRBD1 might be the D (6 bases). The DNA end is more similar to TRBJ2-7, so the J call may be wrong. CDR1 is SGHAT, CDR2 FQNNGV, per germline. The CDR3 runs to 13 residues. For the CDR3, the DNA is TGTGCCAGCAGCCGCAGGGGCCCCTACGAGCAGTACTTC. Amino acid sequence: CASSRRGPYEQYF.

This clone turned up a few times. The V call is TRBV30, the J call TRBJ1-2; TRBD1 is a possible D gene (5 bases). Germline loops: CDR1 GTSNPN, CDR2 SVGIG (reference sequence). The V and J ends lost 6 bases and 4 bases respectively, with 9 bases between them. The CDR3 length is 11 residues. The CDR3 is CACRQIYGYTF. The CDR3 DNA reads TGTGCCTGCCGACAGATCTATGGCTACACCTTC.

This clone was found once. V and J are TRBV5-1 and TRBJ2-6; D is uncertain. Trimming left V 0 bases short and J 1 base short, with 8 bases between. CDR3 length equals 16 residues. Looked up from germline, CDR1 is SGHRS and CDR2 is YFSETQ. The CDR3 region is CASSLASGSGANVLTF. As DNA, the CDR3 is TGCGCCAGCAGCTTGGCCTCCGGGTCTGGGGCCAACGTCCTGACTTTC.

This chain joins TRBV7-8 and TRBJ2-1; 7 bases agree with TRBD2. The CDR3 runs 15 residues. J gave up 3 bases and V 3 bases, and 5 bases lay outside the gene matches. Germline V gene sequence: CDR1 SGHVS, CDR2 FQNEAQ. The CDR3 DNA reads TGTGCCAGCAGCTTCGGGGCTAGCGGCTACAATGAGCAGTTCTTC. Protein sequence: CASSFGASGYNEQFF.

The gene calls are TRBV7-8 and TRBJ2-5; 8 nucleotides line up with TRBD2. After removal of 1 base from V and 4 bases from J, the junction contained 14 bases not matched to a gene. CDR3 length: 18 residues. Germline-derived CDR1 and CDR2 are SGHVS and FQNEAQ. Written as DNA, the CDR3 is TGTGCCAGCAGCTTAGGTTGGGGGTCGGGGGGGCGAGGAGAGACCCAGTACTTC. This codes for CASSLGWGSGGRGETQYF.

This sequence joins TRBV9 and TRBJ1-4; weak D call: TRBD1 (5 bases). The CDR3 spans 13 residues. Germline V gene data show CDR1 as SGDLS and CDR2 as YYNGEE. The V gene lost 3 bases and the J gene lost 7 bases, with 10 bases spanning the gap. The CDR3 sequence: CASSGGVGEKLFF. In nucleotides, the CDR3 is TGTGCCAGCAGCGGGGGGGTAGGTGAAAAACTGTTTTTT.

This sequence joins TRBV29-1 and TRBJ2-5; weak D call: TRBD2 (6 bases). The CDR3 length is 12 residues. Germline V CDR1 and CDR2: SQVTM, ANQGSEA. Deletions cut 8 bases from V and 2 bases from J, with 12 bases between. CDR3 DNA: TGCAGCCTTATACGGGGGCAAGAGACCCAGTACTTC. Residues: CSLIRGQETQYF.

This sequence joins TRBV19 and TRBJ1-5; 10 nucleotides agree with TRBD1. V shed 9 bases and J 4 bases; nucleotides not matched to a gene: 3. Germline-derived CDR1 and CDR2 are LNHDA and SQIVND (reference sequence). The CDR3 sequence is 13 residues long. The CDR3 loop reads CASRDRGNQPQHF. As DNA, the CDR3 is TGTGCCAGCCGGGACAGGGGTAATCAGCCCCAGCATTTT.

V gene TRBV5-1 combines with J gene TRBJ1-2; 7 nucleotides agree with TRBD1. Germline values: CDR1 SGHRS, CDR2 YFSETQ. Trimming at V came to 4 bases and at J to 0 bases, leaving 3 bases not matched to a gene. The CDR3 is made up of 14 amino acids. Here the CDR3 DNA reads TGCGCCAGCAGCCCCGGGACAGCTAACTATGGCTACACCTTC. The encoded protein is CASSPGTANYGYTF.

The chain couples TRBV5-8 to TRBJ2-5; TRBD2 agrees at 11 bases. Losses at the gene ends were 0 bases for V and 3 bases for J; bases not matched to a gene: 7. This CDR3 has 17 amino acids. Germline lookup yields CDR1 SGHTS and CDR2 YDEGEE. The CDR3, as DNA: TGTGCCAGCAGCTTGGTAGGTAGCGGGGGGGCCGAAGAGACCCAGTACTTC. Amino acids: CASSLVGSGGAEETQYF.

This clone showed up just a few times. This chain links TRBV2 with TRBJ2-7, with TRBD1 matching 7 bases. This CDR3 contains 15 residues. J gave up 2 bases and V 4 bases, and 8 bases lay outside the gene matches. CDR1 and CDR2 (germline): SNHLY, FYNNEI. CDR3 nucleotides: TGTGCCAGCAGTGCCCTGACAGGGAGAGCCTACGAGCAGTACTTC. Protein sequence: CASSALTGRAYEQYF.